This T cell receptor (beta chain) was obtained from a study of response to subunit inactivated influenza vaccine. Study-level results: There was a suggestion from the authors that each seasonal influenza vaccination recruits few new T cells.

In regard to this clonotype: The antigen is undetermined.

TCRdb re-derived calls from the RT-PCR reads in MiXCR, one entry per CDR3 protein. This table has around 200,000 distinct CDR3 sequences, about 9% appearing once. The TCR sequence derives from a man aged 45-60 years who received an inactivated influenza vaccine. Sequences were derived from non-naive T cells sorted from PBMCs, sampled on the day of vaccination.

The CDR3 sequence is CASSYYTSSYEQYF. CDR3 bases: TGTGCCAGCAGTTATTACACCTCCTCCTACGAGCAGTACTTC. V usage is TRBV6-2 or TRBV6-3 and J usage is TRBJ2-7, with no clear D. Trimming stripped 3 bases from V and 0 bases from J, with 9 bases between. Per germline, CDR1 MNHEY and CDR2 SVGEGT. The CDR3 runs 14 residues.